Here is one TCR beta chain with its context. Measured with immunoSEQ multiplex PCR; TCRdb has only the in-frame clones, and not every one. Of about 190,000 clones listed, approximately 94% were seen once; the top ten hold roughly 9.2%. This specimen comes from a study of T cell responses to AZD1222 COVID-19 vaccine. Sample: peripheral blood, taken on day 0 of AZD1222 vaccination. The origin of this receptor is an adult in good health.

The chain's CDR3 is CASGKWEGPEETQYF. CDR3 sequence (DNA): TGTGCCAGCGGGAAGTGGGAGGGCCCGGAGGAGACCCAGTACTTC. The chain recombines TRBV7-9 with TRBJ2-5, with TRBD2 matching over 7 bases. Germline loops: CDR1 SEHNR, CDR2 FQNEAQ (reference sequence). Germline trimming cut 8 bases from V and 5 bases from J; bases unmatched to any gene: 14. The CDR3 loop spans 15 amino acids.